These 5 T cell receptor beta chains originate from one sample sequenced in a study of regulatory T cells in long-lasting Graves disease (dated by TCRdb to about 2021). Library preparation was by multiplex PCR. Sequenced using an Illumina HiSeq 4000. To build TCR beta libraries, CDR3 regions were amplified by Arm-PCR using iRepertoire HTBI primers. TCRdb handled the public reads itself, with Q25 trimming in fastp and clone calling in MiXCR, and kept productive beta chains. Rows matching on CDR3 protein sequence are summarized as one entry with the most common DNA and genes. The sample table records over 500,000 distinct CDR3 sequences; 15% to 20% of these occur just once. More than 10% of the sample comes from the top ten. According to the study, the label for this sample's time point signals: newly diagnosed GD, antithyroid drugs for less than 3 months. For both TCR sequencing and RNA sequencing, RNA was extracted from PBMCs using TRIzol.

Separately, the same data were catalogued under a study of T cells in Graves' hyperthyroidism and ophthalmopathy.

This sample comprised peripheral blood mononuclear cells (PBMCs), obtained at new diagnosis, from a patient treated with antithyroid drugs. The receptors derive from a man younger than 35 with Graves disease. Donor details come from another sample of the same person, matched by shared clones.

This clonotype occurred a few times. This chain's CDR3 is CASTSRDSSYNEQFF. DNA for the CDR3: TGTGCCAGCACGTCCCGGGACTCCTCCTACAATGAGCAGTTCTTC. J is TRBJ2-1 and V is TRBV27; D is perhaps TRBD2 (6 bases). Trimming cost V 7 bases and J 0 bases, with 13 bases left between them. Germline lookup yields CDR1 MNHEY and CDR2 SMNVEV (reference sequence). The CDR3 is 15 amino acids.

This chain joins TRBV4-1 and TRBJ1-5; D is uncertain. There are 12 residues in the CDR3. Germline assignment: CDR1 MGHRA and CDR2 YSYEKL. V was clipped by 2 bases and J by 7 bases, with 6 bases between them. The CDR3 reads CASSQFSQPQHF. CDR3 sequence (DNA): TGCGCCAGCAGCCAATTTAGCCAGCCCCAGCATTTT.

This clonotype appeared many times. The chain has TRBV12-3 or TRBV12-4 and TRBJ2-3; 7 bases are a match to TRBD2. CDR3 length equals 16 residues. V shed 6 bases and J 2 bases; nucleotides not matched to a gene: 11. For the CDR3, the DNA is TGTGCCAGCAGAGCTGAGCTAGCGGTAATCACAGATACGCAGTATTTT. Translation gives CASRAELAVITDTQYF.

The rearrangement uses TRBV6-1 and TRBJ1-3; D gene ambiguous. The CDR3 has 15 amino acids. Germline lookup yields CDR1 MNHNS and CDR2 SASEGT. V shed 0 bases and J shed 7 bases, with 13 bases lying between them. The CDR3 coding sequence is TGTGCCAGCAGTGAAGCACGGATCCCGCGGAACACCATATATTTT. It specifies CASSEARIPRNTIYF.

The chain combines TRBV5-1 with TRBJ2-1; 11 bases are a match to TRBD2. The CDR3 is 15 residues long. V shed 4 bases and J 8 bases; nucleotides not matched to a gene: 8. Germline lookup yields CDR1 SGHRS and CDR2 YFSETQ. The CDR3 sequence: CASSALAGAGDEQFF. Here the CDR3 DNA reads TGCGCCAGCAGCGCACTAGCGGGAGCGGGCGATGAGCAGTTCTTC.